This TCR beta chain was sequenced in a study of blood T cells in healthy people across ages. Study overall: There was about one barcoded beta molecule captured by template switching per two T cells.

Through a sample-barcoded 5' primer and a J-beta primer mix, a second PCR was run for roughly 7 to 11 cycles. TCRdb re-derived calls from the 5' RACE reads in MiXCR, one entry per CDR3 protein. Of 950,000 to 1,200,000 distinct CDR3 sequences listed, more than 30% were seen once; the top ten hold about an eighth. V lost 0 bases, J lost 2 bases, and 14 bases lay in between. CDR3 length equals 17 residues. Germline V gene data show CDR1 as LGHNA and CDR2 as YSLEER. The chain couples TRBV4-3 to TRBJ1-3; perhaps TRBD1 as D (6 bases). This TCR derives from a man between 18 and 29 years old in good health. What was sequenced was blood. The CDR3, as DNA: TGCGCCAGCAGCCAAGATCTCGGACCAGGGGCTGGAAACACCATATATTTT. This codes for CASSQDLGPGAGNTIYF.